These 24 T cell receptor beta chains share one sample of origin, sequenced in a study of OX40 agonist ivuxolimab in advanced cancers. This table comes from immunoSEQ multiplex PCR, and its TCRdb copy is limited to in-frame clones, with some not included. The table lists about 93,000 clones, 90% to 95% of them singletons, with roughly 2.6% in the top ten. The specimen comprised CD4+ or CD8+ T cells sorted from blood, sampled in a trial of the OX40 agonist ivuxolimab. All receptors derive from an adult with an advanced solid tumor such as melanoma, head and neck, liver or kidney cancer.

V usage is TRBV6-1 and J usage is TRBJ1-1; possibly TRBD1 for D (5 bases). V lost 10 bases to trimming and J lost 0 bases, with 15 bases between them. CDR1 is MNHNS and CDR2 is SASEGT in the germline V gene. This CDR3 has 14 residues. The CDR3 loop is CAITGRGVNTEAFF. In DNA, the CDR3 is TGTGCCATTACGGGCAGAGGGGTGAACACTGAAGCTTTCTTT.

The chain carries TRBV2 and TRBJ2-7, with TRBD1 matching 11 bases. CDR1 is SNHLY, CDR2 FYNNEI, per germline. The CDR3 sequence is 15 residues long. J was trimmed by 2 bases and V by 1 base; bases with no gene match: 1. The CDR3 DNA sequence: TGTGCCAGCAGTGAAGGGACAGGGGGCACCTACGAGCAGTACTTC. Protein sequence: CASSEGTGGTYEQYF.

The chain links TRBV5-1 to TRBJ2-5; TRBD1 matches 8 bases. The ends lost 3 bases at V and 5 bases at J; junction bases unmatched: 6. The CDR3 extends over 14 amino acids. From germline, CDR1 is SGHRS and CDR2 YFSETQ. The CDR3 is CASSWGTGEETQYF. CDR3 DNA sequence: TGCGCCAGCAGCTGGGGGACAGGTGAGGAGACCCAGTACTTC. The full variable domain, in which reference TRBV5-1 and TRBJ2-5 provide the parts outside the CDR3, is KAGVTQTPRYLIKTRGQQVTLSCSPISGHRSVSWYQQTPGQGLQFLFEYFSETQRNKGNFPGRFSGRQFSNSRSEMNVSTLELGDSALYLCASSWGTGEETQYFGPGTRLLVL.

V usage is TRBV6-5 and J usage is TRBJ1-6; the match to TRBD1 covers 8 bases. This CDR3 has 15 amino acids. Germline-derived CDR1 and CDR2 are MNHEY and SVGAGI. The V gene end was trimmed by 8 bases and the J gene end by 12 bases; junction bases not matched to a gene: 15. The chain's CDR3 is CASGSGTGALEPLHF. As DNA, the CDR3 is TGTGCCAGCGGCTCCGGGACAGGTGCCTTGGAACCCCTCCACTTT.

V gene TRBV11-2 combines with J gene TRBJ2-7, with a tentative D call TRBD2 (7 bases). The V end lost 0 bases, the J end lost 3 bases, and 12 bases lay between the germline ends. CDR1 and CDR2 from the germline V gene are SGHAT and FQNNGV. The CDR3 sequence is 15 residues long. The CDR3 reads CASSLDRGGGYEQYF. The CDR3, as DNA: TGTGCCAGCAGCTTAGACAGGGGAGGGGGCTACGAGCAGTACTTC.

The CDR3 DNA reads as TGTGCCAGCCGGGGACAGGCCAACGGGGAGCTGTTTTTT. The encoded protein is CASRGQANGELFF. This chain connects TRBV27 to TRBJ2-2, with 8 bases aligning to TRBD1. The germline V gene has CDR1 MNHEY and CDR2 SMNVEV (reference sequence). The CDR3 runs 13 residues. The J segment lost 7 bases and the V segment lost 8 bases, leaving 6 bases of the junction unmatched.

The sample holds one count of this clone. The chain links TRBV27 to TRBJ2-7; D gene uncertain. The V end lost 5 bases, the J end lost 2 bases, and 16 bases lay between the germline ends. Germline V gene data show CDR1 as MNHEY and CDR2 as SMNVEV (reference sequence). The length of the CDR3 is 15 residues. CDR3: CASSPTWAATYEQYF. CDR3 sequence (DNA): TGTGCCAGCAGTCCAACTTGGGCGGCGACCTACGAGCAGTACTTC.

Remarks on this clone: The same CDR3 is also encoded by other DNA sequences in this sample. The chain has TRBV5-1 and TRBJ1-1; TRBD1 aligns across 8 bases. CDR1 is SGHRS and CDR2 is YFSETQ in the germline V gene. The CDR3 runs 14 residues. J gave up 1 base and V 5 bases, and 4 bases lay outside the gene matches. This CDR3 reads CASSFTGGNTEAFF. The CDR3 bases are TGCGCCAGCAGTTTTACAGGGGGGAACACTGAAGCTTTCTTT.

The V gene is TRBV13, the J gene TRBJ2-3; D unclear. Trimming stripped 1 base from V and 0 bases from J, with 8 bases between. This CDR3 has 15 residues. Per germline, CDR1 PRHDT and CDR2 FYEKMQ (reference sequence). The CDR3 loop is CASSLEAESTDTQYF. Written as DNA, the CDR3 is TGTGCCAGCAGCTTAGAGGCGGAGAGCACAGATACGCAGTATTTT.

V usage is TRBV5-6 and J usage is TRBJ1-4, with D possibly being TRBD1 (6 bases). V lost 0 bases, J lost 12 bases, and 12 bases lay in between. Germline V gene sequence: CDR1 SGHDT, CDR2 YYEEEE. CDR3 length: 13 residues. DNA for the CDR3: TGTGCCAGCAGCTTGGGTCCTACAGGGCAACTGTTTTTT. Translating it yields CASSLGPTGQLFF. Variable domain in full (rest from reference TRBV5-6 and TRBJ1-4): DAGVTQSPTHLIKTRGQQVTLRCSPKSGHDTVSWYQQALGQGPQFIFQYYEEEERQRGNFPDRFSGHQFPNYSSELNVNALLLGDSALYLCASSLGPTGQLFFGSGTQLSVL.

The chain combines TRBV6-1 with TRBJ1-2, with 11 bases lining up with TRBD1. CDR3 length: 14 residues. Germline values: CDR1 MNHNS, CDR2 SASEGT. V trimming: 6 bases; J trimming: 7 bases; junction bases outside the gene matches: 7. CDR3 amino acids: CASRDPGQGVGYTF. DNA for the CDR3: TGTGCCAGCAGGGATCCGGGACAGGGGGTTGGCTACACCTTC.

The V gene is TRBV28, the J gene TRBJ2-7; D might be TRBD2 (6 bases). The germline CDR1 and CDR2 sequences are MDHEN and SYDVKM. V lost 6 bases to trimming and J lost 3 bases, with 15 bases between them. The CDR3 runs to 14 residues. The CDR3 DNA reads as TGTGCCAGCAGATCCACTCCGGGGGACTACGAGCAGTACTTC. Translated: CASRSTPGDYEQYF.

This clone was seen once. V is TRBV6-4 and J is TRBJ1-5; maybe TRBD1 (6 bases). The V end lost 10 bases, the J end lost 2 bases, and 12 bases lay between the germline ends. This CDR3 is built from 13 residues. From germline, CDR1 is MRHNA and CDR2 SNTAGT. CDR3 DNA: TGTGCCATTCGGGACATTCGCAATCAGCCCCAGCATTTT. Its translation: CAIRDIRNQPQHF.

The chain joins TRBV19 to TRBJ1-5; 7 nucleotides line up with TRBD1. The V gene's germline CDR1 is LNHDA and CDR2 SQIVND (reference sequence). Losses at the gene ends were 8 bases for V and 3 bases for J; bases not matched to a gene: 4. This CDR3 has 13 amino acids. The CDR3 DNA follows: TGTGCCAGTCAAGGGGGCGTCAATCAGCCCCAGCATTTT. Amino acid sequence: CASQGGVNQPQHF.

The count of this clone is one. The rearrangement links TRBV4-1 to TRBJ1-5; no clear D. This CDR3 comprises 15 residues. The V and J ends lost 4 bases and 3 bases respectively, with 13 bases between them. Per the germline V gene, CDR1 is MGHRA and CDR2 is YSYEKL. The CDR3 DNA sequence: TGCGCCAGCAGCCTTCTACCAGGTGACAATCAGCCCCAGCATTTT. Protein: CASSLLPGDNQPQHF.

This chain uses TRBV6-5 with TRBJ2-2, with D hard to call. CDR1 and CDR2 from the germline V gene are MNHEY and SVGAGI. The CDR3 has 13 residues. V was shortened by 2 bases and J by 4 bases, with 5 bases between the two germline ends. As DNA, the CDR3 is TGTGCCAGCAGTTACCAGGCCACCGGGGAGCTGTTTTTT. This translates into CASSYQATGELFF.

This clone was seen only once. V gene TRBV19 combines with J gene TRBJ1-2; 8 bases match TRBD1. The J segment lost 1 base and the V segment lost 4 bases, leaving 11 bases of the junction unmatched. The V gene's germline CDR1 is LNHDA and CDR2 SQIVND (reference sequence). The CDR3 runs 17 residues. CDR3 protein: CASSTPTTGVNNYGYTF. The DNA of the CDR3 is TGTGCCAGTAGTACCCCCACGACAGGGGTAAATAACTATGGCTACACCTTC.

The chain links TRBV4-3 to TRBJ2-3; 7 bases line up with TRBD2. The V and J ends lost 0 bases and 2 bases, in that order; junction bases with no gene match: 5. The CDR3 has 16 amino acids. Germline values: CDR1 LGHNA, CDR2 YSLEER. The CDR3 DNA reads TGCGCCAGCAGCCAAGAGGCTAGCGGACACACAGATACGCAGTATTTT. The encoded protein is CASSQEASGHTDTQYF.

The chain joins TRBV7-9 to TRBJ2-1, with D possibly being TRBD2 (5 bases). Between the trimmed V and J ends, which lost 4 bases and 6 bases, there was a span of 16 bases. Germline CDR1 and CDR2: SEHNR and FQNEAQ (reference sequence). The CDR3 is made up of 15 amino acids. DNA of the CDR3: TGTGCCAGCAGCTACTCCGGGGAGAGAGCCAATGAGCAGTTCTTC. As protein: CASSYSGERANEQFF.

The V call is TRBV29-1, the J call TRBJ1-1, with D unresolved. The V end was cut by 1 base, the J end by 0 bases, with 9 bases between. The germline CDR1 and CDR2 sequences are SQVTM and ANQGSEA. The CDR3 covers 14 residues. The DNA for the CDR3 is TGCAGCGTTGAAGTAACAGATATGAACACTGAAGCTTTCTTT. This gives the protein CSVEVTDMNTEAFF.

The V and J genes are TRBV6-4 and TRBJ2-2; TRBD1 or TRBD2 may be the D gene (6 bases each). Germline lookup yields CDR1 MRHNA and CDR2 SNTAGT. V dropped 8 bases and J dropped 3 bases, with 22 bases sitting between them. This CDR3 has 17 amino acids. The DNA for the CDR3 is TGTGCCAGCCTCAAGTTAAGGGGGGCCGCCGACACCGGGGAGCTGTTTTTT. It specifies CASLKLRGAADTGELFF.

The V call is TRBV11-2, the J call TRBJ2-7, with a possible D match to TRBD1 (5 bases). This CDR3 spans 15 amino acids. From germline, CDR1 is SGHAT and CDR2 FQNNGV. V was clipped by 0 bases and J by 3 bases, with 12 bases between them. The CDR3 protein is CASSLEDTFVYEQYF. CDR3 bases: TGTGCCAGCAGCTTAGAGGACACTTTCGTCTACGAGCAGTACTTC.

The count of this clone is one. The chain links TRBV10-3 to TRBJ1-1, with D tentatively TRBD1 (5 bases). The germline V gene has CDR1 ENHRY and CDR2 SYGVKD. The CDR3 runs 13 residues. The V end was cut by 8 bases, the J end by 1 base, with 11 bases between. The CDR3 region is CAIQGEGNTEAFF. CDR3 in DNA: TGTGCCATCCAAGGGGAAGGGAACACTGAAGCTTTCTTT.

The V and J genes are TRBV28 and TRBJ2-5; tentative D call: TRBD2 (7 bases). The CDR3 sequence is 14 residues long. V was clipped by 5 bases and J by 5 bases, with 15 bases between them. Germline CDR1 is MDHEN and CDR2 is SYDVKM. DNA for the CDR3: TGTGCCAGCAGTCGAGAGGGGGGGAGGGAGACCCAGTACTTC. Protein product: CASSREGGRETQYF.